This T cell receptor (beta chain) is drawn from a study of T-cell reconstitution after alpha-beta-depleted transplantation in children. It was with unique molecular identifiers that the TCRbeta library was prepared. TCRdb re-called the PCR reads with MiXCR, one entry per CDR3 protein. This table has about 72,000 distinct CDR3 sequences, approximately 7.4% appearing once. V trimming: 4 bases; J trimming: 9 bases; junction bases outside the gene matches: 6. This CDR3 has 14 residues. Germline CDR1 and CDR2: SGHVS and FQNEAQ. This clonotype was recorded at least ten times. The material was PBMCs from the stem cell graft donor, obtained from the stem cell graft. This sequence joins TRBV7-8 and TRBJ1-6; 7 positions match TRBD1. The sequence came from a human donor who donated a stem cell graft to a child with acute lymphoblastic leukemia. The DNA for the CDR3 is TGTGCCAGCAGCTCCGGACAGGCGAGTTCACCCCTCCACTTT. Protein product: CASSSGQASSPLHF.